A selection of T cell receptor beta chains follows, all from one sample in a study of blood T cell repertoires in COVID-19. The method was immunoSEQ multiplex PCR; TCRdb's version includes in-frame clones alone and lacks a portion of them. The sample shows roughly 150,000 clones, around 82% of them seen only once. The sequencing sample was made of PBMCs or T cells enriched from blood (not recorded which). These receptors originate from a man between 40 and 49 years old who had recovered from COVID-19. CDR3s include the opening cysteine and the closing phenylalanine or tryptophan. Each record gives: V gene, D gene, J gene, clone size, CDR3 protein, CDR3 DNA. D genes are given only for firm matches. Clone size appears in some rows only: once, few, many, or a class for an expanded clone.

TRBV19,-,TRBJ1-2,-,CASSIQGNYGYTF,TGTGCCAGTAGTATACAGGGGAACTATGGCTACACCTTC
TRBV5-1,-,TRBJ1-5,few,CASSLVGARGAPQHF,TGCGCCAGCAGCTTGGTTGGAGCAAGGGGTGCGCCCCAGCATTTT
TRBV20-1,TRBD2,TRBJ2-1,-,CSASLLIRLANEQFF,TGCAGTGCTAGTCTCCTGATAAGACTAGCCAATGAGCAGTTCTTC
TRBV9,TRBD1,TRBJ2-5,-,CASNSGGRETQYF,TGTGCCAGCAACTCAGGGGGTCGGGAGACCCAGTACTTC
TRBV10-3,-,TRBJ2-5,-,CAISEVPEETQYF,TGTGCCATCAGTGAGGTGCCGGAAGAGACCCAGTACTTC
TRBV9,TRBD1,TRBJ1-5,-,CASSLTGSNQPQHF,TGTGCCAGCAGCCTGACAGGGAGCAATCAGCCCCAGCATTTT
TRBV6-5,TRBD2,TRBJ2-2,few,CASRAGGAITGELFF,TGTGCCAGCAGGGCCGGGGGGGCGATCACCGGGGAGCTGTTTTTT
TRBV18,TRBD2,TRBJ2-1,-,CASSPPIGGSSYNEQFF,TGTGCCAGCTCACCACCAATCGGGGGGAGCTCCTACAATGAGCAGTTCTTC
TRBV6-5,-,TRBJ1-1,-,CASLRQGKGWGLFF,TGTGCCAGCCTTCGGCAGGGCAAGGGTTGGGGGCTTTTCTTT
TRBV5-1,TRBD1,TRBJ2-7,-,CASSSMTGREQYF,TGCGCCAGCAGCTCGATGACAGGGCGGGAGCAGTACTTC
TRBV6-5,-,TRBJ1-5,-,CASTPAGGQPQHF,TGTGCCAGCACCCCTGCGGGGGGTCAGCCCCAGCATTTT
TRBV5-1,TRBD2,TRBJ2-1,-,CASSLGGGVYNEQFF,TGCGCCAGCAGCTTGGGCGGGGGGGTTTACAATGAGCAGTTCTTC
TRBV7-2,TRBD1,TRBJ1-5,-,CASSGGTGDQPQHF,TGTGCCAGCAGCGGAGGGACAGGGGATCAGCCCCAGCATTTT
TRBV5-1,TRBD1,TRBJ2-1,-,CASSPDRDSYNEQFF,TGCGCCAGCAGCCCTGACAGGGATTCCTACAATGAGCAGTTCTTC
TRBV4-2,-,TRBJ2-7,once,CASSQDSEGPLGEQYF,TGTGCCAGCAGCCAAGATTCGGAGGGTCCTTTGGGCGAGCAGTACTTC
TRBV6-2/TRBV6-3,TRBD1,TRBJ1-1,-,CASSYSLGQGRYGTEAFF,TGTGCCAGCAGTTACTCCCTAGGACAGGGGAGGTATGGCACTGAAGCTTTCTTT
TRBV18,-,TRBJ1-6,-,CASSLVRQDNSPLHF,TGTGCCAGCTCACTGGTGAGGCAAGATAATTCACCCCTCCACTTT
TRBV3-1/TRBV3-2,TRBD2,TRBJ2-7,-,CASSQGGSGGSMDF,TGTGCCAGCAGCCAAGGGGGTAGCGGGGGAAGCATGGACTTC
TRBV19,-,TRBJ1-1,-,CASSSETGTEAFF,TGTGCCAGTAGTTCCGAGACGGGCACTGAAGCTTTCTTT
TRBV7-8,TRBD1,TRBJ1-5,-,CASSFSSTGDQPQHF,TGTGCCAGCAGCTTTAGCTCAACAGGGGATCAGCCCCAGCATTTT
TRBV5-6,-,TRBJ1-5,few,CASSSTAHQPQHF,TGTGCCAGCAGCTCTACAGCCCATCAGCCCCAGCATTTT
TRBV2,-,TRBJ1-6,few,CASSDQLNSPLHF,TGTGCCAGCAGTGACCAGTTGAATTCACCCCTCCACTTT
TRBV6-5,TRBD1,TRBJ1-4,-,CASSYDRDEKLFF,TGTGCCAGCAGTTACGACAGGGACGAAAAACTGTTTTTT
TRBV5-1,TRBD1,TRBJ2-3,-,CASSRDRGADTQYF,TGCGCCAGCAGTCGGGACAGGGGGGCTGATACGCAGTATTTT
TRBV9,TRBD1,TRBJ1-2,-,CASSVVGQGSGYTF,TGTGCCAGCAGCGTAGTAGGACAGGGGAGCGGCTACACCTTC
TRBV5-1,-,TRBJ2-1,-,CASSLAGNIPYNEQFF,TGCGCCAGCAGCTTGGCCGGGAACATTCCTTACAATGAGCAGTTCTTC
TRBV6-5,-,TRBJ2-1,-,CASRPRPGSYNEQFF,TGTGCCAGCAGACCTCGACCGGGCTCCTACAATGAGCAGTTCTTC
TRBV10-2,-,TRBJ2-3,-,CASRRQVSSTDTQYF,TGCGCCAGCAGAAGACAGGTTTCTAGCACAGATACGCAGTATTTT
TRBV10-3,TRBD1,TRBJ2-2,-,CASVGQRNTGELFF,TGTGCCTCGGTGGGACAGAGGAACACCGGGGAGCTGTTTTTT
TRBV19,TRBD2,TRBJ2-1,-,CASRDYFNEQFF,TGTGCCAGCCGGGACTACTTCAATGAGCAGTTCTTC
TRBV5-4,TRBD1,TRBJ2-1,-,CASSTPGQGVYNEQFF,TGTGCCAGCAGCACCCCGGGACAGGGAGTCTACAATGAGCAGTTCTTC
TRBV4-2,-,TRBJ2-3,-,CASSRENGQQPYF,TGTGCCAGCAGCCGAGAAAATGGACAACAGCCGTATTTT
TRBV28,-,TRBJ1-2,few,CASTGQGMGYTF,TGTGCCAGCACGGGGCAGGGGATGGGCTACACCTTC
TRBV9,-,TRBJ1-1,-,CASSVAGYGTEAFF,TGTGCCAGCAGCGTAGCGGGGTACGGCACTGAAGCTTTCTTT
TRBV3-1/TRBV3-2,TRBD2,TRBJ2-3,-,CASSQEGLAGGPTDTQYF,TGTGCCAGCAGCCAAGAAGGGCTAGCGGGGGGCCCCACAGATACGCAGTATTTT
TRBV5-1,-,TRBJ2-1,-,CASSFPTGWHNEQFF,TGCGCCAGCAGCTTCCCGACCGGGTGGCACAATGAGCAGTTCTTC
TRBV2,-,TRBJ2-2,-,CASKIGVNTGELFF,TGTGCCAGCAAAATAGGGGTAAACACCGGGGAGCTGTTTTTT
TRBV7-8,-,TRBJ1-3,-,CASSLKMQQPHISSSGNTIYF,TGTGCCAGCAGCTTAAAAATGCAACAGCCTCACATATCAAGCTCTGGAAACACCATATATTTT
TRBV19,-,TRBJ1-5,-,CASSVHGGVNQPQHF,TGTGCCAGTAGCGTGCATGGGGGGGTTAATCAGCCCCAGCATTTT
TRBV19,TRBD2,TRBJ2-3,-,CASSMSGGAVSVTQYF,TGTGCCAGTAGTATGAGCGGGGGGGCCGTATCGGTTACGCAGTATTTT
TRBV29-1,-,TRBJ1-2,-,CSAADSFYGYTF,TGCAGCGCCGCGGACAGCTTCTATGGCTACACCTTC
TRBV18,-,TRBJ1-1,-,CASSRGNTEAFF,TGTGCCAGCTCCCGGGGTAACACTGAAGCTTTCTTT
TRBV7-9,-,TRBJ1-1,-,CASSSDPSTEAFF,TGTGCCAGCAGCTCCGATCCTAGCACTGAAGCTTTCTTT
TRBV29-1,TRBD1,TRBJ1-5,few,CSVGQGGEPQHF,TGCAGCGTGGGACAGGGAGGGGAGCCCCAGCATTTT
TRBV10-3,-,TRBJ1-5,-,CAISDGRDSQPQHF,TGTGCCATCAGTGACGGCAGGGATAGTCAGCCCCAGCATTTT
TRBV3-1/TRBV3-2,-,TRBJ2-3,-,CASSPRGQSTDTQYF,TGTGCCAGCAGCCCGCGGGGCCAAAGCACAGATACGCAGTATTTT
TRBV14,TRBD1,TRBJ1-1,few,CASSRQGRTPGGAFF,TGTGCCAGCAGCCGACAGGGTCGCACCCCGGGAGGGGCTTTCTTT
TRBV6-5,-,TRBJ1-4,few,CASTPSEKLFF,TGTGCCAGCACCCCCAGTGAAAAACTGTTTTTT
TRBV19,-,TRBJ2-3,-,CASSAASTDTQYF,TGTGCCAGTAGTGCGGCGAGCACAGATACGCAGTATTTT
TRBV12-5,TRBD1,TRBJ1-6,-,CASGLVLGGQGENSPLHF,TGTGCTAGTGGTTTGGTACTTGGGGGACAGGGGGAGAATTCACCCCTCCACTTT
TRBV5-4,TRBD2,TRBJ2-3,-,CASSSGLAGYYKINTQYF,TGTGCCAGCAGCTCTGGACTAGCGGGTTATTACAAAATAAATACGCAGTATTTT
TRBV2,TRBD1,TRBJ1-1,-,CASIPGQVNTEAFF,TGTGCCAGCATCCCGGGACAGGTGAACACTGAAGCTTTCTTT
TRBV11-2,TRBD2,TRBJ2-3,-,CASSLGAGGSTDTQYF,TGTGCCAGCAGCTTAGGGGCGGGGGGGAGCACAGATACGCAGTATTTT